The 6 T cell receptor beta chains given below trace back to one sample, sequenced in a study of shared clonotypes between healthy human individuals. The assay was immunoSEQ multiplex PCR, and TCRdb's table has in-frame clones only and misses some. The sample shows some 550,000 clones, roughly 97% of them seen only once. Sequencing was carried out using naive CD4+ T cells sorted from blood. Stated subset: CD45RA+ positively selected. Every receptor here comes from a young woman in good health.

CDR3 amino acids: CASSYSRFSNQPQHF. Here the CDR3 DNA reads TGTGCCAGCAGTTACTCGAGATTTAGCAATCAGCCCCAGCATTTT. This chain connects TRBV6-5 to TRBJ1-5; no definite D call. CDR1 MNHEY and CDR2 SVGAGI come from the germline V gene. The CDR3 consists of 15 residues. Trimming pared 0 bases from V and 0 bases from J, leaving 6 bases between.

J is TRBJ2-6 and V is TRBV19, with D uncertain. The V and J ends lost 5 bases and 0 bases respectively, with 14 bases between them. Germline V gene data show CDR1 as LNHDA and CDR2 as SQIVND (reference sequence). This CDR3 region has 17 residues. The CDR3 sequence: CASSRKSTVSGANVLTF. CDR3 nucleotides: TGTGCCAGTAGTCGAAAATCGACGGTCTCTGGGGCCAACGTCCTGACTTTC. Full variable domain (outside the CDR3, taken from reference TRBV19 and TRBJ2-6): DGGITQSPKYLFRKEGQNVTLSCEQNLNHDAMYWYRQDPGQGLRLIYYSQIVNDFQKGDIAEGYSVSREKKESFPLTVTSAQKNPTAFYLCASSRKSTVSGANVLTFGAGSRLTVL.

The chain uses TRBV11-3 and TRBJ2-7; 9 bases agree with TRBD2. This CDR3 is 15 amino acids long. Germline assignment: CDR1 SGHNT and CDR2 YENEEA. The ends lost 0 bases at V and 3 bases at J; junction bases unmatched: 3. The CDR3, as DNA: TGTGCCAGCAGCTTAGATAGCGGGAGAATCTACGAGCAGTACTTC. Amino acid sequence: CASSLDSGRIYEQYF.

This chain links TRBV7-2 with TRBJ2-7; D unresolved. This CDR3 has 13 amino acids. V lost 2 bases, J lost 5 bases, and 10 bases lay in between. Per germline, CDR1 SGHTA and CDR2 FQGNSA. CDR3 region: CASSLYGVDEQYF. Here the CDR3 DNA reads TGTGCCAGCAGCTTATACGGAGTCGACGAGCAGTACTTC.

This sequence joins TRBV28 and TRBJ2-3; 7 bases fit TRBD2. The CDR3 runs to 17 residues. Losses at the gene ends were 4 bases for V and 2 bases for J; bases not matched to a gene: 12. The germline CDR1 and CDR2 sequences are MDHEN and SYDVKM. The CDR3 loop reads CASSWGGAGEITDTQYF. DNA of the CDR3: TGTGCCAGCAGTTGGGGCGGGGCGGGAGAAATCACAGATACGCAGTATTTT.

The chain's CDR3 is CASSPTGTGKQILLFSGANVLTF. The DNA for the CDR3 is TGTGCCAGCAGCCCCACCGGGACAGGGAAACAAATCCTCCTGTTCTCTGGGGCCAACGTCCTGACTTTC. This rearrangement joins TRBV14 to TRBJ2-6, with 9 bases matching TRBD1. The germline V gene has CDR1 SGHDN and CDR2 FVKESK. This CDR3 region has 23 residues. The ends lost 4 bases at V and 0 bases at J; junction bases unmatched: 22. Filled out from reference TRBV14 and TRBJ2-6, the complete variable domain reads EAGVTQFPSHSVIEKGQTVTLRCDPISGHDNLYWYRRVMGKEIKFLLHFVKESKQDESGMPNNRFLAERTGGTYSTLKVQPAELEDSGVYFCASSPTGTGKQILLFSGANVLTFGAGSRLTVL.